Listed below are T cell receptor beta chains from one sample, sequenced in a study of monozygotic twins with inflammatory bowel disease. TCRdb reanalyzed the 5' RACE reads and collapses them to one entry per CDR3 protein, without DNA. Its clone listing holds nearly 450,000 distinct CDR3 sequences. The source material was blood. The source is a human donor with ulcerative colitis or Crohn's disease, or a healthy co-twin of an affected twin (not recorded which). Each CDR3 is given with its conserved first and last residue.

J: TRBJ2-6
V: TRBV5-1
CDR3: CASSLGAGANVLTF

J: TRBJ2-1
V: TRBV28
CDR3: CASSRGVREFYNEQFF

J: TRBJ1-5
V: TRBV5-1
CDR3: CASSTGEGQPQHF

J: TRBJ2-1
V: TRBV27
CDR3: CASSLRLESYNEQFF

J: TRBJ2-3
V: TRBV20-1
CDR3: CSATSRGDTQYF

J: TRBJ2-5
V: TRBV6-1
CDR3: CASSEGLAGQETQYF

J: TRBJ1-1
V: TRBV29-1
CDR3: CSILQGAGTEAFF

J: TRBJ1-4
V: TRBV6-1
CDR3: CASYTFGAANEKLFF

J: TRBJ2-1
V: TRBV5-1
CDR3: CASSLAAGLAVNNEQFF

J: TRBJ2-1
V: TRBV12-3/TRBV12-4
CDR3: CASKDGTGQRYNEQFF

J: TRBJ2-3
V: TRBV28
CDR3: CASSFNIGTDTQYF

J: TRBJ2-1
V: TRBV5-1
CDR3: CASSLVGFDEQFF

J: TRBJ2-3
V: TRBV10-3
CDR3: CAISEVSGTDTQYF

J: TRBJ2-3
V: TRBV20-1
CDR3: CSAWTGGPSSTDTQYF

J: TRBJ1-3
V: TRBV4-3
CDR3: CASSQDRGLSGNTIYF

J: TRBJ2-1
V: TRBV12-3/TRBV12-4
CDR3: CASSSRGASNNEQFF

J: TRBJ1-3
V: TRBV7-9
CDR3: CASVRAGGLSGNTIYF

J: TRBJ2-7
V: TRBV24-1
CDR3: CATSDLWEQYF

J: TRBJ2-1
V: TRBV5-1
CDR3: CASSLASGAPPYNEQFF

J: TRBJ1-1
V: TRBV30
CDR3: CAWSLERNTEAFF

J: TRBJ2-6
V: TRBV30
CDR3: CAWRWTSGRVFSGANVLTF

J: TRBJ1-2
V: TRBV5-6
CDR3: CASSGKQGLNGYTF

J: TRBJ1-5
V: TRBV27
CDR3: CASSLDRVDQPQHF

J: TRBJ2-1
V: TRBV15
CDR3: CATSTDRGSYNEQFF

J: TRBJ1-1
V: TRBV29-1
CDR3: CSVRAFFGTEAFF

J: TRBJ2-5
V: TRBV6-5
CDR3: CASSYVGGQETQYF

J: TRBJ2-5
V: TRBV12-3/TRBV12-4
CDR3: CASSFLSEETQYF

J: TRBJ1-3
V: TRBV20-1
CDR3: CSARQGIGNTIYF

J: TRBJ2-2
V: TRBV10-3
CDR3: CAISESSAIKGELFF

J: TRBJ1-4
V: TRBV5-6
CDR3: CASSLRFQFPDEKLFF

J: TRBJ1-2
V: TRBV18
CDR3: CACSPPGQGPYGYTF

J: TRBJ1-3
V: TRBV10-3
CDR3: CAISESTMGQGNTIYF

J: TRBJ2-7
V: TRBV5-5
CDR3: CASTPGHPLYEQYF

J: TRBJ1-3
V: TRBV2
CDR3: CASSVLRGGRNTIYF

J: TRBJ1-3
V: TRBV9
CDR3: CASSRGTAGNTIYF

J: TRBJ1-5
V: TRBV6-2/TRBV6-3
CDR3: CATASGVGYQPQHF

J: TRBJ2-3
V: TRBV7-2
CDR3: CASSPWVASTDTQYF

J: TRBJ1-2
V: TRBV2
CDR3: CASSGRRGYGYTF

J: TRBJ1-3
V: TRBV12-3/TRBV12-4
CDR3: CASSRLGTGTGNTIYF

J: TRBJ2-1
V: TRBV5-5
CDR3: CASSLIAGMGDEQFF

J: TRBJ1-1
V: TRBV9
CDR3: CASSGDSTGGARNTEAFF

J: TRBJ2-2
V: TRBV5-1
CDR3: CASSFSGTGRPDTGELFF

J: TRBJ1-1
V: TRBV27
CDR3: CASSFRQTLQTEAFF

J: TRBJ2-2
V: TRBV6-2/TRBV6-3
CDR3: CASSLLGIGTGELFF

J: TRBJ2-1
V: TRBV10-3
CDR3: CAISEAGLNEQFF

J: TRBJ2-5
V: TRBV27
CDR3: CASSLISQETQYF

J: TRBJ2-5
V: TRBV7-2
CDR3: CASSLERPQETQYF

J: TRBJ2-1
V: TRBV6-5
CDR3: CASSYSFAYNEQFF

J: TRBJ2-1
V: TRBV18
CDR3: CASSLLPSSYNEQFF

J: TRBJ2-7
V: TRBV11-2
CDR3: CASSSGNSYEQYF

J: TRBJ1-1
V: TRBV20-1
CDR3: CSARDGRRKNTEAFF

J: TRBJ2-7
V: TRBV6-2/TRBV6-3
CDR3: CASSYEAGSPAYEQYF

J: TRBJ2-3
V: TRBV12-3/TRBV12-4
CDR3: CASSLQGWTDTQYF

J: TRBJ2-2
V: TRBV7-2
CDR3: CASSLIGVSTTGELFF

J: TRBJ1-2
V: TRBV7-3
CDR3: CASSPNGGSYGYTF